These T cell receptor beta chains were read from a single sample in a study of T cell responses to AZD1222 COVID-19 vaccine. Using immunoSEQ multiplex PCR, the repertoire was profiled, and TCRdb retains in-frame clones only, with some absent. The repertoire has roughly 99,000 clones, about 90% of them found once; the top ten carry under 7%. Sequenced here: peripheral blood, sampled on day 0 of AZD1222 vaccination. The receptor set was obtained from an adult in good health. CDR3s include the opening cysteine and the closing phenylalanine or tryptophan. D genes are given only for firm matches. Clone size is not always given. Where it is, it says once, few, many or a class for expanded clones.

J,V,size,D,DNA,CDR3
TRBJ1-3,TRBV28,.,.,TGTGCCAGCAGAACCGGGACGGTGTTCTCTGGAAACACCATATATTTT,CASRTGTVFSGNTIYF
TRBJ1-1,TRBV30,.,.,TGTGCCTGGAGTTCCCAGACATGGGCAACTGAAGCTTTCTTT,CAWSSQTWATEAFF
TRBJ2-7,TRBV28,.,.,TGTGCCGCCAGCCCTGGCCGAGCCACCTACGAGCAGTACTTC,CAASPGRATYEQYF
TRBJ1-1,TRBV7-9,.,TRBD1,TGTGCCAGCAGCTTAGGCCTGACAGGGGGTGAAGCTTTCTTT,CASSLGLTGGEAFF
TRBJ1-6,TRBV7-2,.,.,TGTGCCAGCAGCCAAGGACTGGTGGCCAGGCCCCTCCACTTT,CASSQGLVARPLHF
TRBJ2-2,TRBV24-1,.,.,TGTGCCACCAGGGTAGCGGACGGGGAGCTGTTTTTT,CATRVADGELFF
TRBJ2-7,TRBV18,.,TRBD2,TGTGCCAGCTCACCACCAGGGAGCGGGGGGGCGTACGAGCAGTACTTC,CASSPPGSGGAYEQYF
TRBJ1-2,TRBV7-9,.,.,TGTGCCAGCAGCCGTTCGGACAGATCCTATGGCTACACCTTC,CASSRSDRSYGYTF
TRBJ2-3,TRBV29-1,.,TRBD1,TGCAGCGTTGGGACAGGGGCCGATACGCAGTATTTT,CSVGTGADTQYF
TRBJ1-3,TRBV6-1,.,.,TGTGCCAGCAGTGAAGCCGGGGGGGCTGGAAACACCATATATTTT,CASSEAGGAGNTIYF
TRBJ1-1,TRBV11-3,once,.,TGTGCCAGCAGCTTAGATGTGGGGATTGGCTGGAACACTGAAGCTTTCTTT,CASSLDVGIGWNTEAFF
TRBJ2-5,TRBV18,.,.,TGTGCCAGCTCACCATCTCCAGGGGCGGGAGAGACCCAGTACTTC,CASSPSPGAGETQYF
TRBJ1-1,TRBV15,.,TRBD1,TGTGCCACCAGCAGCGGACAGGGTAGCACTGAAGCTTTCTTT,CATSSGQGSTEAFF
TRBJ2-7,TRBV28,.,.,TGTGCCAGCAGTTTCCTCGACGAGCAGTACTTC,CASSFLDEQYF
TRBJ1-2,TRBV9,.,.,TGTGCCAGCAGCACCCCCGGAGGCTACACCTTC,CASSTPGGYTF
TRBJ1-2,TRBV19,.,TRBD1,TGTGCCAGCCAGACAGGGTATGGCTACACCTTC,CASQTGYGYTF
TRBJ1-5,TRBV7-3,.,.,TGTGCCAGCAGCTCCACACTCGGTCAGCCCCAGCATTTT,CASSSTLGQPQHF
TRBJ1-5,TRBV6-1,.,.,TGTGCCAGCAGTGAGTCAGGGGGCAATCAGCCCCAGCATTTT,CASSESGGNQPQHF
TRBJ1-1,TRBV5-6,.,.,TGTGCCAGCAGCTTCGGGCGGGGAGACACTGAAGCTTTCTTT,CASSFGRGDTEAFF
TRBJ1-5,TRBV5-6,.,.,TGTGCCAGCAGCTTTATGCAGGGGAATAGCAATCAGCCCCAGCATTTT,CASSFMQGNSNQPQHF
TRBJ2-4,TRBV27,few,.,TGTGCCAGCAGTTTATCGCCTTCGGGACACTTCAAAAACATTCAGTACTTC,CASSLSPSGHFKNIQYF
TRBJ2-2,TRBV9,.,TRBD2,TGTGCCAGCAGCGTCGGACTAGCGGGCGCGAACACCGGGGAGCTGTTTTTT,CASSVGLAGANTGELFF
TRBJ2-7,TRBV24-1,.,TRBD1,TGTGCCACCAGTGGTGGGACAGGGGTGGGTTACGAGCAGTACTTC,CATSGGTGVGYEQYF
TRBJ2-7,TRBV6-5,.,TRBD1,TGTGCCAGCAGTTCAGACAGGGCTGTGCAGTACTTC,CASSSDRAVQYF
TRBJ1-3,TRBV18,.,TRBD1,TGTGCCAGCTCACCGGGGACAGGGAATAGGAACACCATATATTTT,CASSPGTGNRNTIYF
TRBJ1-6,TRBV12-3/TRBV12-4,.,.,TGTGCCAGCAGTTTCGTTAATTCACCCCTCCACTTT,CASSFVNSPLHF
TRBJ2-7,TRBV9,.,TRBD1,TGTGCCAGCAGCGCGACAGGGAACGAGCAGTACTTC,CASSATGNEQYF
TRBJ1-2,TRBV6-2/TRBV6-3,.,TRBD1,TGTGCCAGCAGTCGCGGGACAGGGAAATATGGCTACACCTTC,CASSRGTGKYGYTF
TRBJ1-1,TRBV28,.,.,TGTGCCAGGTTGGGGAACACTGAAGCTTTCTTT,CARLGNTEAFF